The text below deals with one TCR beta chain. Sequencing was performed with immunoSEQ multiplex PCR; in TCRdb, only in-frame clones are kept and a portion is missing. Here the sample spans 100,000 to 150,000 clones, around 80% being singletons. The data belong to a study of blood T cell repertoires in COVID-19. Overall study context: The United States, Italy and Spain provided the acute and convalescent COVID-19 samples.

The CDR3 is made up of 13 amino acids. Germline values: CDR1 ENHRY, CDR2 SYGVKD. V was trimmed by 0 bases and J by 6 bases, leaving 7 bases between them. This sequence joins TRBV10-3 and TRBJ2-3, with unresolved D. The sequence was obtained from a woman aged 45-65 years with acute or convalescent COVID-19. Sequencing input: peripheral blood. CDR3 amino acids: CAISESSMDTQYF. Written as DNA, the CDR3 is TGTGCCATCAGTGAGTCCAGTATGGATACGCAGTATTTT.